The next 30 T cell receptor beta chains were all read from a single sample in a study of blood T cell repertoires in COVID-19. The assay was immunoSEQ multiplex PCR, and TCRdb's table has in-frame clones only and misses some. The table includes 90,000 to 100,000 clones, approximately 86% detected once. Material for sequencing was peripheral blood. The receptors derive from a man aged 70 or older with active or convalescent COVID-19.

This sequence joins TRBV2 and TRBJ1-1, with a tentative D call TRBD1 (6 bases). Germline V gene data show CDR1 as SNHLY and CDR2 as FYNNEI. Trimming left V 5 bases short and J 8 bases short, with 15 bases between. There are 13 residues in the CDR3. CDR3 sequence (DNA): TGTGCCAGCAGTTACGCCCAAACAGGGGAAGCTTTCTTT. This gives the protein CASSYAQTGEAFF.

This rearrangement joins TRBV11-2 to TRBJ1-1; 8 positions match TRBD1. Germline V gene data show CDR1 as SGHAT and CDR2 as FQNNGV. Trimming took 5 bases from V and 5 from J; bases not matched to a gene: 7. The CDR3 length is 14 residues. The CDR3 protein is CASSSGQGWTEAFF. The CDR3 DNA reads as TGTGCCAGCAGCAGCGGACAGGGCTGGACTGAAGCTTTCTTT.

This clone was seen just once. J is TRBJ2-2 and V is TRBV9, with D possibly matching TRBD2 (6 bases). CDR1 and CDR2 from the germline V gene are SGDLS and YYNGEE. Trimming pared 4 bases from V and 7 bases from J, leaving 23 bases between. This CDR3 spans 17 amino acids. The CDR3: CASSPPPGDLGNGELFF. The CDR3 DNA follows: TGTGCCAGCAGCCCCCCCCCGGGGGACTTGGGGAACGGGGAGCTGTTTTTT.

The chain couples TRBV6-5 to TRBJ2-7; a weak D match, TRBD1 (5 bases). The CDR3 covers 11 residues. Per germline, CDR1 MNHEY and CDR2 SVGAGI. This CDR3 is CATRQGYEQYF. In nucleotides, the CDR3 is TGTGCTACGCGGCAGGGTTACGAGCAGTACTTC.

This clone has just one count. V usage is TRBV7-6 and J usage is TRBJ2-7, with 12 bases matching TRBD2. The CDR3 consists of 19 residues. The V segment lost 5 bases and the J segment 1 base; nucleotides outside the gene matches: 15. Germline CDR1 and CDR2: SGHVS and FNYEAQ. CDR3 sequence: CASSPGERLAGGPSYEQYF. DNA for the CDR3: TGTGCCAGCAGCCCCGGGGAGAGGCTAGCGGGGGGGCCTTCCTACGAGCAGTACTTC.

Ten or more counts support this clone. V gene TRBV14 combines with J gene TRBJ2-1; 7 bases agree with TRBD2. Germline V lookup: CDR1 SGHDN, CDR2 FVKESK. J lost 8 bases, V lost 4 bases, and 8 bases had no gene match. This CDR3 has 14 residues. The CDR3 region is CASSRWGGSHEQFF. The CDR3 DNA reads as TGTGCCAGCAGCCGATGGGGGGGGTCCCATGAGCAGTTCTTC.

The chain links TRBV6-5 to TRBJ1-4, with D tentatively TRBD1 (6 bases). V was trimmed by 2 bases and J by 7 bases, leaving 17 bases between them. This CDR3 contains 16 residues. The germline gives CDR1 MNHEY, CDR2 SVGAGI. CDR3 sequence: CASSYSGGPRGEKLFF. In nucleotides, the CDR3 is TGTGCCAGCAGTTACAGTGGGGGCCCGAGGGGTGAAAAACTGTTTTTT.

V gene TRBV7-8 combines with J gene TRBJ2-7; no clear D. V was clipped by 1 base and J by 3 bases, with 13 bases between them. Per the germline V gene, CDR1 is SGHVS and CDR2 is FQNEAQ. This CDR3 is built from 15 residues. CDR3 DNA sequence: TGTGCCAGCAGCTTAGGCCATGATGATAGCTACGAGCAGTACTTC. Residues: CASSLGHDDSYEQYF.

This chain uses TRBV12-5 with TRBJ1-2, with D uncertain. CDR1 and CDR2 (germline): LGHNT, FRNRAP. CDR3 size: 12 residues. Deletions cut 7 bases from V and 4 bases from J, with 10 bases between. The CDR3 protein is CASARDFYGYTF. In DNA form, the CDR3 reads TGTGCTAGTGCGAGAGACTTCTATGGCTACACCTTC.

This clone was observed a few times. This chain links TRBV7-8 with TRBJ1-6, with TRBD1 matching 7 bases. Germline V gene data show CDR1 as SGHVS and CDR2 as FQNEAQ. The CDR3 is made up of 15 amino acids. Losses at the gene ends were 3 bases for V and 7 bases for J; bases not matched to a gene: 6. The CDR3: CASSFRGRGNSPLHF. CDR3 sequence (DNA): TGTGCCAGCAGCTTTCGTGGCAGGGGGAATTCACCCCTCCACTTT.

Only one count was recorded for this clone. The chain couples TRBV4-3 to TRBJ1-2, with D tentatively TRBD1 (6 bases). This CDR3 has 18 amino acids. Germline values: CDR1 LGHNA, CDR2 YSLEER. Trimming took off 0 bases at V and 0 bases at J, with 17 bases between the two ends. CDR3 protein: CASSQEWSGGSANYGYTF. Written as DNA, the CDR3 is TGCGCCAGCAGCCAAGAATGGTCGGGGGGCTCGGCTAACTATGGCTACACCTTC.

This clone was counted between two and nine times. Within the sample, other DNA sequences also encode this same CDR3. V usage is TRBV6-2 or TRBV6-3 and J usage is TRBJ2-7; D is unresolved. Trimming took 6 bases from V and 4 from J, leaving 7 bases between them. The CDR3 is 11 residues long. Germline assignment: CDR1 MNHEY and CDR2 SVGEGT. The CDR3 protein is CASSRDYEQYF. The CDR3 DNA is TGTGCCAGCAGCCGAGATTACGAGCAGTACTTC.

In DNA form, the CDR3 reads TGTGCCAGCAGTTTAACAGTAAACTATGGCTACACCTTC. It codes for CASSLTVNYGYTF. The rearrangement joins TRBV12-3 or TRBV12-4 to TRBJ1-2; no clear D. The V gene lost 2 bases and the J gene lost 2 bases, with 6 bases spanning the gap. This CDR3 region has 13 residues.

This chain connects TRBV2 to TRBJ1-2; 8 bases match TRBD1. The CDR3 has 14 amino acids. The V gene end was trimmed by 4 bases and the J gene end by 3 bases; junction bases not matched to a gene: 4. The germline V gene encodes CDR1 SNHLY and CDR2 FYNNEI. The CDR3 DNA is TGTGCCAGCAGTGCCGGGACAGGTGACTATGGCTACACCTTC. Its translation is CASSAGTGDYGYTF.

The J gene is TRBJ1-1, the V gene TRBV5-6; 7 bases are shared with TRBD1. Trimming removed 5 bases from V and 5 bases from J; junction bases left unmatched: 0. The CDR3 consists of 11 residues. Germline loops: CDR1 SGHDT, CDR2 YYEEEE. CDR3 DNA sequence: TGTGCCAGCAGACAGGGGACTGAAGCTTTCTTT. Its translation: CASRQGTEAFF.

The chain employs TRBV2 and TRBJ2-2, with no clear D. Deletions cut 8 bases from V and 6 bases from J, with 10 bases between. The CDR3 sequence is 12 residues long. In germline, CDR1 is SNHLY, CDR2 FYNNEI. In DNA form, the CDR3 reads TGTGCCAGCTCGGGTGATGCCGGGGAGCTGTTTTTT. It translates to CASSGDAGELFF. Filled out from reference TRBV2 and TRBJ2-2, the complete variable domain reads EPEVTQTPSHQVTQMGQEVILRCVPISNHLYFYWYRQILGQKVEFLVSFYNNEISEKSEIFDDQFSVERPDGSNFTLKIRSTKLEDSAMYFCASSGDAGELFFGEGSRLTVL.

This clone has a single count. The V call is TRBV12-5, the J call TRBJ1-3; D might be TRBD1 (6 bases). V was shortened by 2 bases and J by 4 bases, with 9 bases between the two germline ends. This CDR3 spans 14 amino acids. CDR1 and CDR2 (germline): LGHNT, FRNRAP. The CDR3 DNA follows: TGTGCTAGTGGTTTGACAGGGTCGGGAAACACCATATATTTT. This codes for CASGLTGSGNTIYF. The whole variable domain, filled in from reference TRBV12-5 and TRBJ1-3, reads DARVTQTPRHKVTEMGQEVTMRCQPILGHNTVFWYRQTMMQGLELLAYFRNRAPLDDSGMPKDRFSAEMPDATLATLKIQPSEPRDSAVYFCASGLTGSGNTIYFGEGSWLTVV.

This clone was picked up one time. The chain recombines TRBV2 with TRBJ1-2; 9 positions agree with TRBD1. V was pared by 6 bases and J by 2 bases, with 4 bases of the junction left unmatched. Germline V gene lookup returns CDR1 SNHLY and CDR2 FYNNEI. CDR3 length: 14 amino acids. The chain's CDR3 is CASRGDRANYGYTF. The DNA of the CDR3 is TGTGCCAGCAGGGGGGACAGGGCAAACTATGGCTACACCTTC.

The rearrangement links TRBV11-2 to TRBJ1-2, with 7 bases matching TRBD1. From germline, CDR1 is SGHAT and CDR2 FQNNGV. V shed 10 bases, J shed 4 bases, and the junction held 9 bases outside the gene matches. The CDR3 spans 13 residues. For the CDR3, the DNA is TGTGCCATATCCCCGACAGGGACCTATGGCTACACCTTC. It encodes CAISPTGTYGYTF.

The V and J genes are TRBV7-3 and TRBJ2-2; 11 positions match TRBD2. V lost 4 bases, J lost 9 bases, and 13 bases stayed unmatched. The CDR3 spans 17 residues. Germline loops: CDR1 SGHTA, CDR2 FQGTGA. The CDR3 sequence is CASSSSPEASGGRELFF. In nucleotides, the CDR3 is TGTGCCAGCAGCTCCTCCCCAGAGGCTAGCGGGGGGAGGGAGCTGTTTTTT.

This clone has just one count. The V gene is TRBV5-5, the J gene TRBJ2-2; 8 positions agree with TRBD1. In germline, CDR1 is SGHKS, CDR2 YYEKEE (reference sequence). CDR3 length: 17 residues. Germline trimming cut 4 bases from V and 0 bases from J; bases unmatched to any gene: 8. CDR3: CASSGYRGSTNTGELFF. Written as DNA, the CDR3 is TGTGCCAGCAGCGGTTACAGGGGGTCCACGAACACCGGGGAGCTGTTTTTT. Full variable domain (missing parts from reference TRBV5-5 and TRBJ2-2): DAGVTQSPTHLIKTRGQQVTLRCSPISGHKSVSWYQQVLGQGPQFIFQYYEKEERGRGNFPDRFSARQFPNYSSELNVNALLLGDSALYLCASSGYRGSTNTGELFFGEGSRLTVL.

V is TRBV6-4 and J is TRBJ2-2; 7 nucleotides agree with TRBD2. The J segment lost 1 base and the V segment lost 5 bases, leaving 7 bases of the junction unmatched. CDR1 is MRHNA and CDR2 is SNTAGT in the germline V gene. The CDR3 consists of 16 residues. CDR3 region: CASSSQRGLNTGELFF. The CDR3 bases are TGTGCCAGCAGTTCTCAGCGGGGCCTGAACACCGGGGAGCTGTTTTTT.

The CDR3 spells CASSSQGQLYEQYF. The CDR3 DNA sequence: TGTGCCAGCAGTTCGCAGGGCCAGTTGTACGAGCAGTACTTC. This chain uses TRBV27 with TRBJ2-7, with TRBD1 as a possible D gene (5 bases). This CDR3 region has 14 residues. The V gene's germline CDR1 is MNHEY and CDR2 SMNVEV (reference sequence). V lost 4 bases and J 4 bases, leaving 14 bases between the germline ends.

The CDR3 here is CASSESTRGGRYGYTF. The CDR3 nucleotides read TGTGCCAGCAGTGAATCAACCCGGGGAGGGCGCTATGGCTACACCTTC. V is TRBV2 and J is TRBJ1-2; D unclear. The CDR3 length is 16 residues. Germline loops: CDR1 SNHLY, CDR2 FYNNEI. V lost 2 bases, J lost 4 bases, and 17 bases lay in between.

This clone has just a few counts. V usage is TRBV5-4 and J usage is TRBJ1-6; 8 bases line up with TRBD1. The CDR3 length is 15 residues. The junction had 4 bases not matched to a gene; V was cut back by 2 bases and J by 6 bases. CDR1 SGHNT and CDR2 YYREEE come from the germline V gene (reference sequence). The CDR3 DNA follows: TGTGCCAGCAGCTTTCTGGGACAGGCTAATTCACCCCTCCACTTT. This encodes CASSFLGQANSPLHF. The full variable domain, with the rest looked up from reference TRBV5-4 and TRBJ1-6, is ETGVTQSPTHLIKTRGQQVTLRCSSQSGHNTVSWYQQALGQGPQFIFQYYREEENGRGNFPPRFSGLQFPNYSSELNVNALELDDSALYLCASSFLGQANSPLHFGNGTRLTVT.

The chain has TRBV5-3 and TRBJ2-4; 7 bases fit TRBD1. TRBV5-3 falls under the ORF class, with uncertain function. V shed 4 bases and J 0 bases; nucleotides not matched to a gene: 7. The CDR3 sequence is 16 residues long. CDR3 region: CARSLPQGEAKNIQYF. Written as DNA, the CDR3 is TGTGCCAGAAGCCTTCCGCAGGGGGAAGCCAAAAACATTCAGTACTTC.

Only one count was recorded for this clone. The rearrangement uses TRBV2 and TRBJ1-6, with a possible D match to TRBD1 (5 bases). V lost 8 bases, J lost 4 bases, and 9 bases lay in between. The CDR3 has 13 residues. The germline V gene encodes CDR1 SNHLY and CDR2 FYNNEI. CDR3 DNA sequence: TGTGCCAGCGCACAGGCTTATAATTCACCCCTCCACTTT. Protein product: CASAQAYNSPLHF. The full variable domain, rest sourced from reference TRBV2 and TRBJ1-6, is EPEVTQTPSHQVTQMGQEVILRCVPISNHLYFYWYRQILGQKVEFLVSFYNNEISEKSEIFDDQFSVERPDGSNFTLKIRSTKLEDSAMYFCASAQAYNSPLHFGNGTRLTVT.

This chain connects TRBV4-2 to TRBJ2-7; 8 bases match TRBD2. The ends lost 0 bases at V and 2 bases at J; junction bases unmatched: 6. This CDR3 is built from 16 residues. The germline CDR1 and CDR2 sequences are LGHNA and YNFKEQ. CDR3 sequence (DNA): TGTGCCAGCAGCCAAGAAGTAGCGGGACAAACCTACGAGCAGTACTTC. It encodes CASSQEVAGQTYEQYF.

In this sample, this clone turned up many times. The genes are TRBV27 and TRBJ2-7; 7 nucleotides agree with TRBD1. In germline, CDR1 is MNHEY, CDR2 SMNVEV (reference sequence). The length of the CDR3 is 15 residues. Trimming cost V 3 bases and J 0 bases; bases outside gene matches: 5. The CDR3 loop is CASSFGQASSYEQYF. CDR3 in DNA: TGTGCCAGCAGTTTCGGACAGGCGAGCTCCTACGAGCAGTACTTC.

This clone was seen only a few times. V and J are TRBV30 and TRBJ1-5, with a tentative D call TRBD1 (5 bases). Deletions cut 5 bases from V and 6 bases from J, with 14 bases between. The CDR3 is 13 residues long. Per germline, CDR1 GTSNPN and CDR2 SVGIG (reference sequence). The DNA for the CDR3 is TGTGCCTGGGGTACGCAGGGTGCTCAGCCCCAGCATTTT. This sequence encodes CAWGTQGAQPQHF.